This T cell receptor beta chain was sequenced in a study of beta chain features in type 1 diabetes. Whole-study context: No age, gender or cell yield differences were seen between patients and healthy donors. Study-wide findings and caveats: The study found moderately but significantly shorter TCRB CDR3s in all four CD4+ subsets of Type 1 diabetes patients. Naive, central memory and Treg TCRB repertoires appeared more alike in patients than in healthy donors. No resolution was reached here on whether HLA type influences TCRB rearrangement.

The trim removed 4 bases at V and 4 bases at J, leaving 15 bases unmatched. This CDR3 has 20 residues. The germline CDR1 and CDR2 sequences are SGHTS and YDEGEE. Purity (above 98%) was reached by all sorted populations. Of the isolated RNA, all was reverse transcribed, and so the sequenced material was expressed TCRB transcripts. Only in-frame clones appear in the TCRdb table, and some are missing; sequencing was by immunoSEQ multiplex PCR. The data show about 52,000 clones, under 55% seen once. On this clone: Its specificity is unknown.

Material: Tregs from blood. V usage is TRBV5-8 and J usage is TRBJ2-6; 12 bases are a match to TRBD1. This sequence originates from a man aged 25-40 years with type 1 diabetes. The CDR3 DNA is TGTGCCAGCAGCCCCGGTCCGTTCGGGACAGGGGGCCACGGGGCCAACGTCCTGACTTTC. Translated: CASSPGPFGTGGHGANVLTF.